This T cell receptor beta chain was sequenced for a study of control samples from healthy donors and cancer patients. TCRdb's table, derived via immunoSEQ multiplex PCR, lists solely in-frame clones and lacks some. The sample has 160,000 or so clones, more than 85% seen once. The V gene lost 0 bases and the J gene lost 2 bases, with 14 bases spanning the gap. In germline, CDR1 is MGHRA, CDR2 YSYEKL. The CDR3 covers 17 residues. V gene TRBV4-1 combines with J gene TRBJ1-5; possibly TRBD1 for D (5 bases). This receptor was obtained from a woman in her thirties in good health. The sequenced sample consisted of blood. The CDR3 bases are TGCGCCAGCAGCCAAGATGTGGGGCGGAGTGGCAATCAGCCCCAGCATTTT. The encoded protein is CASSQDVGRSGNQPQHF.